This TCR beta chain was obtained from a study of early T cells in non-severe SARS-CoV-2 infection. This clonotype was seen repeatedly, ten times or more. TCRdb reprocessed the 5' RACE reads via MiXCR and lists one record per CDR3 protein. Among fewer than 60,000 distinct CDR3 sequences, about 4.6% were seen once, and the ten largest hold around 6%. The sequenced sample was whole blood. The clonotype comes from an adult who was a healthcare worker with PCR-confirmed SARS-CoV-2 infection or an uninfected control (not recorded which).

CDR3 amino acids: CASSGWTSTDTQYF. CDR3 nucleotides: TGCGCCAGCAGCGGGTGGACTAGCACAGATACGCAGTATTTT. This rearrangement joins TRBV5-1 to TRBJ2-3, with D perhaps matching TRBD2 (5 bases). V lost 4 bases, J lost 0 bases, and 9 bases lay in between. This CDR3 contains 14 residues. The V gene's germline CDR1 is SGHRS and CDR2 YFSETQ. Supplemented by reference TRBV5-1 and TRBJ2-3, the full variable domain reads KAGVTQTPRYLIKTRGQQVTLSCSPISGHRSVSWYQQTPGQGLQFLFEYFSETQRNKGNFPGRFSGRQFSNSRSEMNVSTLELGDSALYLCASSGWTSTDTQYFGPGTRLTVL.